This entry features one TCR beta chain sequence. The data stem from a study of blood T cell repertoires in COVID-19. This CDR3 has 14 residues. J gave up 3 bases and V 5 bases, and 6 bases lay outside the gene matches. Germline lookup yields CDR1 SNHLY and CDR2 FYNNEI. Sequencing was performed with immunoSEQ multiplex PCR; in TCRdb, only in-frame clones are kept and a portion is missing. This sample has 300,000 to 450,000 clones, with around 87% found just once. Each participant's cohort was designated according to participant-reported clinical history. Two negative PCRs, clearance, or symptom resolution had been documented for recovered Cohort 3 donors.

The receptor was derived from a man between 18 and 35 years old who had recovered from COVID-19. This sequence joins TRBV2 and TRBJ2-7; 8 bases are a match to TRBD1. Sequences were obtained from PBMCs or T cells enriched from blood (not recorded which). This CDR3 reads CASSSGGFGYEQYF. The CDR3 nucleotides read TGTGCCAGCAGTTCAGGGGGCTTCGGCTACGAGCAGTACTTC.